This TCR beta chain was identified in a study of CD8 T cells in Susac syndrome. The CDR3 totals 14 residues. From germline, CDR1 is DFQATT and CDR2 SNEGSKA (reference sequence). After removal of 5 bases from V and 10 bases from J, the junction contained 9 bases not matched to a gene. After extraction with the RNeasy kit, about 0.5 to 1 ug of the RNA was reverse transcribed using random hexamers. The TCR beta CDR3 was amplified by immunoSEQ multiplex PCR across 54 Vbeta, 13 Jbeta. TCRdb used MiXCR to reprocess the immunoSEQ multiplex PCR reads, holding one entry per CDR3 protein. This table holds under 200,000 distinct CDR3 sequences, just under 95% found once. Matched for age and sex, the controls were healthy donors. TEMRA cells were enriched by FACS, while CD8+ and CD4+ T cells were obtained through a negative isolation that was performed magnetically.

The chain joins TRBV20-1 to TRBJ2-1; 12 bases align to TRBD2. This receptor was taken from a human donor in good health. The sequenced sample consisted of CD4+ T cells from PBMCs. The CDR3 nucleotides read TGCAGTGCTCCACCGACCGGACTAGCGGGGGAGCAGTTCTTC. This translates into CSAPPTGLAGEQFF.